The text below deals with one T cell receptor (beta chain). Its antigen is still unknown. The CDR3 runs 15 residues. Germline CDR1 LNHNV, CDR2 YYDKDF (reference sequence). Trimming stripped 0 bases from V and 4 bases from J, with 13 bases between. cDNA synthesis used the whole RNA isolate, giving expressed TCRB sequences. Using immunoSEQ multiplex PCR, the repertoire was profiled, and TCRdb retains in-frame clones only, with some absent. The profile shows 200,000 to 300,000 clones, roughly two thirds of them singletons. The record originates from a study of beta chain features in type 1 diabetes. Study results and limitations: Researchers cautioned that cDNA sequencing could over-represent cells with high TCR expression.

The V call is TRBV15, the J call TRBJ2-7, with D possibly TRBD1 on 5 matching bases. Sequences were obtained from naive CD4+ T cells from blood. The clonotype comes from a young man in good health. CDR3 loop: CATSRDNRRPYEQYF. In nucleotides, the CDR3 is TGTGCCACCAGCAGAGATAACAGGCGACCATACGAGCAGTACTTC.